The 10 T cell receptor beta chains below all came from one sample that was sequenced in a study of glioma-infiltrating T cells after dendritic cell vaccination (dated by TCRdb to 2015 to 2016). The time point label on this specimen signifies: after dendritic cell vaccination, including at tumor progression/relapse. Receptor libraries were prepared by the immunoSEQ multiplex PCR assay. Not all clones reach the TCRdb copy of this immuneACCESS table, which keeps in-frame sequences only. Checked studies attribute under half of the gap to unresolved V genes and leave the rest unexplained. For this sample the table gives fewer than 65,000 clones, of which about 88% were detected only once. Roughly 5.4% of the sample belongs to the ten largest clones. The sample consisted of blood, taken after dendritic cell vaccination. These receptors originate from a human donor with glioblastoma.

The V call is TRBV7-6, the J call TRBJ2-3, with D perhaps matching TRBD1 (5 bases). Looked up from germline, CDR1 is SGHVS and CDR2 is FNYEAQ. Trimming took 6 bases from V and 3 from J, leaving 13 bases between them. The CDR3 is 14 residues long. CDR3 nucleotide sequence: TGTGCCAGCAGTCCACAGGTGTCGACAGATACGCAGTATTTT. Protein: CASSPQVSTDTQYF.

The genes are TRBV5-1 and TRBJ2-5; D not resolved. The CDR3 length is 15 residues. Germline lookup yields CDR1 SGHRS and CDR2 YFSETQ. V was pared by 2 bases and J by 1 base, with 12 bases between. The CDR3 sequence: CASSFLTLGQETQYF. CDR3 sequence (DNA): TGCGCCAGCAGCTTCCTGACTCTGGGCCAAGAGACCCAGTACTTC.

The chain carries TRBV5-1 and TRBJ2-4, with D uncertain. The germline CDR1 and CDR2 sequences are SGHRS and YFSETQ. This CDR3 region has 13 residues. V shed 0 bases and J shed 4 bases, with 5 bases lying between them. The CDR3 region has the DNA TGCGCCAGCAGCTTGGACTCTAAAAACATTCAGTACTTC. This codes for CASSLDSKNIQYF.

The CDR3 loop is CASSSLAGSRADTQYF. The CDR3 DNA is TGTGCCAGCAGTTCCCTAGCGGGATCGCGTGCAGATACGCAGTATTTT. V usage is TRBV7-2 and J usage is TRBJ2-3; 9 positions agree with TRBD2. Trimming removed 6 bases from V and 4 bases from J; junction bases left unmatched: 11. This CDR3 comprises 16 residues. CDR1 is SGHTA, CDR2 FQGNSA, per germline.

The J gene is TRBJ2-2, the V gene TRBV7-6, with TRBD2 matching 9 bases. The germline V gene encodes CDR1 SGHVS and CDR2 FNYEAQ. This CDR3 spans 14 amino acids. J lost 6 bases, V lost 5 bases, and 4 bases had no gene match. This CDR3 is CASSPGLASGELFF. In DNA form, the CDR3 reads TGTGCCAGCAGCCCGGGACTAGCTTCCGGGGAGCTGTTTTTT. Full variable domain (missing parts from reference TRBV7-6 and TRBJ2-2): GAGVSQSPRYKVTKRGQDVALRCDPISGHVSLYWYRQALGQGPEFLTYFNYEAQQDKSGLPNDRFSAERPEGSISTLTIQRTEQRDSAMYRCASSPGLASGELFFGEGSRLTVL.

The chain carries TRBV5-1 and TRBJ2-1; maybe TRBD2 (5 bases). The V gene's germline CDR1 is SGHRS and CDR2 YFSETQ. V lost 4 bases to trimming and J lost 5 bases, with 10 bases between them. The CDR3 is 13 residues long. The CDR3 loop is CASSGLAHNEQFF. CDR3 coding DNA: TGCGCCAGCAGCGGGCTAGCCCACAATGAGCAGTTCTTC.

This chain joins TRBV5-1 and TRBJ2-1; D is perhaps TRBD2 (5 bases). The CDR3 has 15 amino acids. The germline CDR1 and CDR2 sequences are SGHRS and YFSETQ. V lost 0 bases and J lost 8, with 15 bases in between. The CDR3 protein is CASSLVASPRDEQFF. Here the CDR3 DNA reads TGCGCCAGCAGCTTGGTAGCTAGCCCTAGGGATGAGCAGTTCTTC.

This chain uses TRBV6-6 with TRBJ1-1; 7 bases are shared with TRBD1. There are 15 residues in the CDR3. Trimming at V came to 2 bases and at J to 6 bases, leaving 9 bases not matched to a gene. Germline CDR1 MNHNY, CDR2 SVGAGI (reference sequence). For the CDR3, the DNA is TGTGCCAGCAGTTACCCTCAGGGGGGAACCCCTGAAGCTTTCTTT. As protein: CASSYPQGGTPEAFF.

This chain connects TRBV14 to TRBJ2-1; possibly TRBD2 for D (5 bases). This CDR3 is built from 15 residues. Germline V lookup: CDR1 SGHDN, CDR2 FVKESK. V was clipped by 1 base and J by 9 bases, with 16 bases between them. This CDR3 reads CASSQVPLGVGEQFF. The CDR3 DNA reads TGTGCCAGCAGCCAAGTTCCCCTGGGAGTTGGTGAGCAGTTCTTC. Full variable domain (missing parts from reference TRBV14 and TRBJ2-1): EAGVTQFPSHSVIEKGQTVTLRCDPISGHDNLYWYRRVMGKEIKFLLHFVKESKQDESGMPNNRFLAERTGGTYSTLKVQPAELEDSGVYFCASSQVPLGVGEQFFGPGTRLTVL.

The chain combines TRBV6-1 with TRBJ2-7, with 8 bases fitting TRBD2. J gave up 1 base and V 0 bases, and 5 bases lay outside the gene matches. The CDR3 loop spans 16 amino acids. CDR1 and CDR2 from the germline V gene are MNHNS and SASEGT. Here the CDR3 reads CASSEALAGGSYEQYF. The DNA for the CDR3 is TGTGCCAGCAGTGAAGCCCTCGCGGGAGGATCCTACGAGCAGTACTTC.